This T cell receptor (beta chain) was obtained from a study of blood T cell repertoires in COVID-19 (dated by TCRdb to about 2020). Describing the broader study: Samples from collaborators originated in the United States, Italy and Spain and spanned both the acute and convalescent phases of COVID-19. The material from the prospective study consisted of cDNA or gDNA derived from T cells, B-cell-depleted T cells, or PBMCs. The dataset comprised deeply sampled blood TCRbeta repertoires from subjects exposed to, actively infected with, or recovered from COVID-19. The repertoires were released in a freely available public database intended as a resource for research on the immune response to SARS-CoV-2. The samples were drawn from the first 160 participants of the ongoing ImmuneRACE study and from roughly 1,300 subjects provided by 6 global collaborators. The sample metadata nearly always contained a de-identified subject ID, COVID-19 status, age in years and sex. HLA class I and class II types, where available, came from metadata supplied by the sample provider rather than from assay-based typing.

This clone was seen once. Which antigen it targets is not known. Base qualities are not at hand, and no much larger clone is one base apart. Whole blood was collected in K2EDTA tubes by collaborating institutions according to the institutions' own protocols. For TCRbeta analysis, collaborators shipped samples in one of three forms: frozen whole blood, isolated PBMCs, or DNA extracted from either of those sample types. CDR1 and CDR2 were assigned from the germline V gene as WSHSY and SAAADI. Taken from cysteine to phenylalanine, the CDR3 has 14 residues. Left in the record is the CDR3 DNA by itself, 42 bases read in frame from the first base. V is shortened by 3 bases, J by 5 bases, and the region joining them spans 12 bases. TCRbeta CDR3 regions were amplified from genomic DNA using the immunoSEQ Assay, a bias-controlled multiplex PCR. The paper's data handling went like this. Nucleated cell counts per sample were estimated from amplification of reference gene primers within the assay. To quantify the absolute abundance of each unique TCRbeta CDR3 rearrangement, sequence reads were collapsed and filtered. For each sample, productive Simpson clonality was calculated as the square root of Simpson's diversity index over productive rearrangements. Imported from immuneACCESS, the table was reduced by TCRdb to in-frame sequences with V and J called. These copies leave out some clones; in studies compared against another copy, an unresolved V gene accounts for under half, and the cause of the remainder is not known. V, J and clone size reflect that table, while D and trimming were determined from the DNA. The sample has approximately 150,000 clones on record, about 89% of them singletons. The leading ten clones occupy about 6.5% of the sample.

The research as a whole found: How much clinical and demographic metadata was included differed by source and by participant, and the metadata was provided uncurated.

The sample was peripheral blood. The rearrangement joined TRBV10-2 to TRBJ2-3, with a weak D call of TRBD1 (6 bases match). The clonotype comes from a man aged 80 or over with acute or convalescent COVID-19. The CDR3 reads CASSESGVGDTQYF. The bases are TGCGCCAGCAGTGAATCAGGGGTTGGAGATACGCAGTATTTT.